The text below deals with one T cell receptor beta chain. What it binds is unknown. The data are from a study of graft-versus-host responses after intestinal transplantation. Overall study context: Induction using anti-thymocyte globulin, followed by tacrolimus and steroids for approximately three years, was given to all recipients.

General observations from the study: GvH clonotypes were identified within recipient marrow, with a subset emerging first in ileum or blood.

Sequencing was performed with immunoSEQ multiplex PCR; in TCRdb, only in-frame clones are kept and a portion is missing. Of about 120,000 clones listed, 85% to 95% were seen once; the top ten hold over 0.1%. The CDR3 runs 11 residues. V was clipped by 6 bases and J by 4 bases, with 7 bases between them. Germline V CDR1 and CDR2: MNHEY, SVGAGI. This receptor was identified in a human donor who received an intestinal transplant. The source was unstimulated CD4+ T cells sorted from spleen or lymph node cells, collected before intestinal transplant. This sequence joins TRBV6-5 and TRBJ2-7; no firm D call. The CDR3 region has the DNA TGTGCCAGCAGACTCGCTTACGAGCAGTACTTC. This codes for CASRLAYEQYF.